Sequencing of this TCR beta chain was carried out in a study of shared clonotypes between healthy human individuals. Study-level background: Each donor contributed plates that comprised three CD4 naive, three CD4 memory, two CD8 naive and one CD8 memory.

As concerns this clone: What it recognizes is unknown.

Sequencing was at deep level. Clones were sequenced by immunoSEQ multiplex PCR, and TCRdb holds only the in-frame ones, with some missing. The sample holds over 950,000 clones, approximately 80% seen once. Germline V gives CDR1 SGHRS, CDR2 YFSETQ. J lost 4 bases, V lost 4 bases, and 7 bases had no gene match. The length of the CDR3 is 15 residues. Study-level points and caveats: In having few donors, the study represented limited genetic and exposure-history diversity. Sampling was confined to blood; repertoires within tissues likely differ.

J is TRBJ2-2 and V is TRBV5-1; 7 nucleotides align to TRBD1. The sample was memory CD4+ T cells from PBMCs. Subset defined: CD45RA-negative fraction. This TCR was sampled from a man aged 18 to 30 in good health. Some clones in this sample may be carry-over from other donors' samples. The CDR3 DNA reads TGCGCCAGCAGCCCAATAGCAGGGGGCACCGGGGAGCTGTTTTTT. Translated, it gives CASSPIAGGTGELFF.